Below, one TCR beta chain is given with its context. Drawing of peripheral blood yielded about 10 milliliters from each donor. The sample comes from a study of blood T cells in healthy people across ages. For the second PCR, which ran for roughly 6 to 12 cycles, a sample-barcoded 5' primer and a J-beta primer mix were used. Using its own MiXCR run on the 5' RACE reads, TCRdb lists one record per CDR3 protein. The sample shows roughly 1.7 million distinct CDR3 sequences, 30% to 40% of them seen only once. CDR1 LGHNA and CDR2 YNFKEQ come from the germline V gene. V shed 0 bases and J shed 6 bases, with 7 bases lying between them. The CDR3 covers 13 residues.

The rearrangement links TRBV4-2 to TRBJ2-3, with D unclear. The specimen was blood. This TCR came from a young woman in good health. CDR3 DNA: TGTGCCAGCAGCCAAGAACGGTGGGATACGCAGTATTTT. Translating gives CASSQERWDTQYF.